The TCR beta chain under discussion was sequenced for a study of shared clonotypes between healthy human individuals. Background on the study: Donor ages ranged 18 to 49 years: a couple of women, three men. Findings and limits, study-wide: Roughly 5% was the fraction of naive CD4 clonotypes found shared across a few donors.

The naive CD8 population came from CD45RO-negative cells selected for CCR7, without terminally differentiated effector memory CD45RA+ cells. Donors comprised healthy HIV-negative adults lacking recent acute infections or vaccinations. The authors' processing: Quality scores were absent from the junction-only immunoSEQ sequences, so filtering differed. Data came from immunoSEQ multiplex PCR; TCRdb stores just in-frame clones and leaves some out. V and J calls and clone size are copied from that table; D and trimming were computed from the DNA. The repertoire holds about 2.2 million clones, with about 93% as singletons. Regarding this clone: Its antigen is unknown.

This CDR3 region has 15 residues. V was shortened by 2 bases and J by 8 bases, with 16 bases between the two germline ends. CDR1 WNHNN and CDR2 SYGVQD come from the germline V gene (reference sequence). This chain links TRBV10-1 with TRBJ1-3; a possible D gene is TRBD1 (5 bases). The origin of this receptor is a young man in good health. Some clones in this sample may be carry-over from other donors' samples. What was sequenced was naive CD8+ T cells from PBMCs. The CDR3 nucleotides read TGCGCCAGCAGTGAGGGCAACAGACAGCACGACACCATATATTTT. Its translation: CASSEGNRQHDTIYF.